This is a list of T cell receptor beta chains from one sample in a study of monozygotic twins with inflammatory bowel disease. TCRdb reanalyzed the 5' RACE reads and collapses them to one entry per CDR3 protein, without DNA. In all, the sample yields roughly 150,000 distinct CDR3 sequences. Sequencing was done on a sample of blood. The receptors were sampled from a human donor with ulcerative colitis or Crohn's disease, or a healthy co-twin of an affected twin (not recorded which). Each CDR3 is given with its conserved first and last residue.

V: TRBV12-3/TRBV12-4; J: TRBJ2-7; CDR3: CASSLGTGGAKYF
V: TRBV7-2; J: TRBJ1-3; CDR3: CASSLTPGRSTGNTIYF
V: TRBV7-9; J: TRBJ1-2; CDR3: CASSENGRYGYTF
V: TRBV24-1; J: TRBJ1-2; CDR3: CATSAADYGYTF
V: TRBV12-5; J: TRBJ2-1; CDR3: CASGQGSDEQFF
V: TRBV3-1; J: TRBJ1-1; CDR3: CASSQNFPGADTEAFF
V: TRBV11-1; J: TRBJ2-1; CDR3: CASDAGTSGKSSYNEQFF
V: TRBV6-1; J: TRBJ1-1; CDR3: CASTATFGNTEAFF
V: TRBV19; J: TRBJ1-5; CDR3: CASSTLGQVNQPQHF
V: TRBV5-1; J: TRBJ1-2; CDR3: CASSLDGQGYGYTF
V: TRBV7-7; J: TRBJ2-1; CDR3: CASSLGTGGGNEQFF
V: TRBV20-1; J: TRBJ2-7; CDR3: CSARKLRQGAREQYF
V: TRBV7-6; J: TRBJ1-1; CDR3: CASSPKPGRTEAFF
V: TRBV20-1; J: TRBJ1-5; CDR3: CSAPSGVYSNQPQHF
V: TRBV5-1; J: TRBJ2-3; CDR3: CASRLAPDRTDTQYF
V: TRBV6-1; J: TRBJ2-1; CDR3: CASSSGTSGTSSYNEQFF
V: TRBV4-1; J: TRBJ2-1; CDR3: CASSGPGGLPYNEQFF
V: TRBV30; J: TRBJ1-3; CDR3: CAWSVPVEGGNTIYF
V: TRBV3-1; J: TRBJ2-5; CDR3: CASSLWTGIQETQYF
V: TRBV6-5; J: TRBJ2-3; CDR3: CASSPGRTSGGKDTQYF
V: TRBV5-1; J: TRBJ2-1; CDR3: CASSNRGGAGITPYNEQFF
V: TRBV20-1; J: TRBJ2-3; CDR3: CSASGLAGGTDTQYF
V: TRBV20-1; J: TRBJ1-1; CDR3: CSARDLGDTEAFF
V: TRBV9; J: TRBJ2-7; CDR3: CASSPEGIEQYF
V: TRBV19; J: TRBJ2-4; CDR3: CASFARGKNIQYF
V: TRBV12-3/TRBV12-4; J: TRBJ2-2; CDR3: CASSLLDTGELFF
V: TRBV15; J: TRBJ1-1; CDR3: CATSRDAGSNTEAFF
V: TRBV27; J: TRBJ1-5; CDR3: CASSLIPDDQPQHF
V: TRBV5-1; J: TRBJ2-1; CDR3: CASSFYTVGQGPVWYNEQFF
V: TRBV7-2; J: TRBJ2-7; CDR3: CASSLERLAYEQYF
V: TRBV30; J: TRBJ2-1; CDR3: CAWSVIESVYNEQFF
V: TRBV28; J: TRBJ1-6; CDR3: CASSFAGGNSPLHF
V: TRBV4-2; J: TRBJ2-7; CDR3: CASSQGVGSGSSYEQYF
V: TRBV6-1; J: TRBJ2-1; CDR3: CASSPPSGRGKNEQFF
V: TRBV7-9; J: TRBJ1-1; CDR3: CASSSSGGPGAEAFF
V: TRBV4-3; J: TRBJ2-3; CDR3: CASSQDQRQFFEF
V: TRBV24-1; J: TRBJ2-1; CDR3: CATSDPGGDNEQFF
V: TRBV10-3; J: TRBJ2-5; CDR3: CAISEGIGIGTSETQYF
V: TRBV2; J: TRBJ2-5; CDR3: CASSRVIGGRETQYF
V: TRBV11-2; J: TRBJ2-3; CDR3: CASRWRVSTDTQYF
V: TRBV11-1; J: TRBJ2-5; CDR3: CASSRDREETQYF
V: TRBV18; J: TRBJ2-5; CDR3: CASSLGPLLQETQYF
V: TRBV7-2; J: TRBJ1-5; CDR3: CASSFLRGLNQPQHF
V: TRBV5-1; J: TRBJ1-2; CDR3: CASSPGSDWRDTLFPYGYTF
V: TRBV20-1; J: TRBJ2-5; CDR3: CSARDFAGGPETQYF
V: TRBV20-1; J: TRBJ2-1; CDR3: CSANPLRLASGDEQFF
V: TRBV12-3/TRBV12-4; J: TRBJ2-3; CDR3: CASSFASAGTDTQYF
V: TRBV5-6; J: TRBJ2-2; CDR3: CASSLRPANTGELFF
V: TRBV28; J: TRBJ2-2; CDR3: CASTRSSGSSNTGELFF
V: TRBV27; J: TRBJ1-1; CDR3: CASSLSTVWDEAFF
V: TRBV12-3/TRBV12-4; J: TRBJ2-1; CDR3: CASSLTSGAYNEQFF
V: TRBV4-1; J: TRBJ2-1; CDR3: CASSQPWESGNEQFF
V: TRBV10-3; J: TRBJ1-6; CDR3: CAISGTGTVSNNSPLHF
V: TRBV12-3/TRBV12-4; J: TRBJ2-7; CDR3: CASGPREGRIEQYF
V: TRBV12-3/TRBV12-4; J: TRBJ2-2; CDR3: CASSNRDGGPNTGELFF
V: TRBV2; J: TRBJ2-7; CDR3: CASSTSYEQYF
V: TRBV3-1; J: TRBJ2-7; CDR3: CASSKLAGAGEQYF
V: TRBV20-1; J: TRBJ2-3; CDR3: CSARYPTSGVTDTQYF
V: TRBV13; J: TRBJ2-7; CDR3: CASSLRQGVNYEQYF
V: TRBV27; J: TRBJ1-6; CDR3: CASSSRRGRGNSPLHF